Sequencing of this T cell receptor (beta chain) was carried out in a study of cytomegalovirus exposure and HLA in healthy donors. Study-level points and caveats: The study labeled around 160 TCR beta chains cytomegalovirus-associated. Reported results showed that the classifier diagnosed cytomegalovirus status with high specificity and sensitivity.

Sequencing was performed with immunoSEQ multiplex PCR; in TCRdb, only in-frame clones are kept and a portion is missing. The sample consists of fewer than 200,000 clones, roughly 86% of them appearing once. Per germline, CDR1 SGHRS and CDR2 YFSETQ. Germline trimming cut 3 bases from V and 0 bases from J; bases unmatched to any gene: 12. The CDR3 is 17 amino acids. A word on this clone: The antigen remains unidentified.

The chain combines TRBV5-1 with TRBJ2-7; 7 bases line up with TRBD2. This clonotype was obtained from a woman between 18 and 30 years old in good health and CMV-seropositive. The specimen was PBMCs. This chain's CDR3 is CASSSAMTSPSSYEQYF. The CDR3 coding sequence is TGCGCCAGCAGCTCCGCAATGACTAGCCCGAGCTCCTACGAGCAGTACTTC.